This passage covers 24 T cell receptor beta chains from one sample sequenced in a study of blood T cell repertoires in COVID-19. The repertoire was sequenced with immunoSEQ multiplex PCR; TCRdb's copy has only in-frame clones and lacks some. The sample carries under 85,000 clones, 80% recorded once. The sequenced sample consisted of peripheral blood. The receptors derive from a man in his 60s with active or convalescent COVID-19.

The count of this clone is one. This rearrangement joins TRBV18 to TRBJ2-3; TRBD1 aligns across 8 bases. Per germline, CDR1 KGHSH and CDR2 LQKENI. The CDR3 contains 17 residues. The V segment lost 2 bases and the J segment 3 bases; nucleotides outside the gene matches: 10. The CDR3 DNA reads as TGTGCCAGCTCACCAGTTAGGGCCAGGGGGCTTACAGATACGCAGTATTTT. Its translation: CASSPVRARGLTDTQYF.

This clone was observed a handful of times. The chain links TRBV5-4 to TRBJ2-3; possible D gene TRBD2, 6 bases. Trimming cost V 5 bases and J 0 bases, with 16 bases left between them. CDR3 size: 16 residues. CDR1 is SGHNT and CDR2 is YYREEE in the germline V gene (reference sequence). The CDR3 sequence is CASSTGTVTSTDTQYF. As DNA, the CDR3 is TGTGCCAGCAGTACCGGGACTGTGACTAGCACAGATACGCAGTATTTT.

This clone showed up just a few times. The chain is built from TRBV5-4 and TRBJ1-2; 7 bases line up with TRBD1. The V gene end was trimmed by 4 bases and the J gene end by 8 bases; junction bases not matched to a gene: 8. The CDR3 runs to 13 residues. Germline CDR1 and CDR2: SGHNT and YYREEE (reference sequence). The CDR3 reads CASSKGGAAGYTF. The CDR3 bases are TGTGCCAGCAGCAAAGGGGGCGCAGCGGGCTACACCTTC.

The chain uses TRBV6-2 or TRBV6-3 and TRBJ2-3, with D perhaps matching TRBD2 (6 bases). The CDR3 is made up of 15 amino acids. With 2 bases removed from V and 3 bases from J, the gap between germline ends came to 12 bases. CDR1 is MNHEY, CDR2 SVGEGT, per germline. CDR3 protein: CASSYGSGETDTQYF. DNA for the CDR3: TGTGCCAGCAGTTACGGTTCGGGGGAGACAGATACGCAGTATTTT.

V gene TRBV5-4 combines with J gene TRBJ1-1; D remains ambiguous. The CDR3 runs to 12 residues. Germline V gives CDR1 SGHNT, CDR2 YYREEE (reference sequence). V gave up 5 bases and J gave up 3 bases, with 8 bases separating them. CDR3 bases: TGTGCCAGCAGTTCAAAATACACTGAAGCTTTCTTT. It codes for CASSSKYTEAFF. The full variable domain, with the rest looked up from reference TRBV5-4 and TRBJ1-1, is ETGVTQSPTHLIKTRGQQVTLRCSSQSGHNTVSWYQQALGQGPQFIFQYYREEENGRGNFPPRFSGLQFPNYSSELNVNALELDDSALYLCASSSKYTEAFFGQGTRLTVV.

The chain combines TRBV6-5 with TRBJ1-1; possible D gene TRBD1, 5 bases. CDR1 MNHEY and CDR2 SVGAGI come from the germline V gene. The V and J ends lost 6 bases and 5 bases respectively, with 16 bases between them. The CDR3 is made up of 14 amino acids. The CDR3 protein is CASRTDRTMTEAFF. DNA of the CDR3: TGTGCCAGCAGGACAGATAGAACAATGACTGAAGCTTTCTTT.

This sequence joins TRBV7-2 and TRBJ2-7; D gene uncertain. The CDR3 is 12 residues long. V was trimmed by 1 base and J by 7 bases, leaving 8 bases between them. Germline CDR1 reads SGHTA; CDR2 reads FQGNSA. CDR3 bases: TGTGCCAGCAGCTTAGATGTTCTAGAGCAGTACTTC. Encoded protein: CASSLDVLEQYF.

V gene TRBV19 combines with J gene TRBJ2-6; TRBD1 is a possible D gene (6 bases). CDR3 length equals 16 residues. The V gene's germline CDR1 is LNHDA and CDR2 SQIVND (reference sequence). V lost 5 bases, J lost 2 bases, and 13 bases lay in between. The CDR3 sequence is CASSLQGTTGANVLTF. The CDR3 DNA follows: TGTGCCAGTAGTCTACAGGGAACAACTGGGGCCAACGTCCTGACTTTC.

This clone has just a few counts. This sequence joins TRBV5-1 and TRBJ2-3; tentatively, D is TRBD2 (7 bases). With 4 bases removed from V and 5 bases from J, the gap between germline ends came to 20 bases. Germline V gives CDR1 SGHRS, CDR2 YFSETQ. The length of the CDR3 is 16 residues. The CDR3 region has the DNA TGCGCCAGCAGCCAAGGGGGGGCCTGGGATATAGATACGCAGTATTTT. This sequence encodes CASSQGGAWDIDTQYF.

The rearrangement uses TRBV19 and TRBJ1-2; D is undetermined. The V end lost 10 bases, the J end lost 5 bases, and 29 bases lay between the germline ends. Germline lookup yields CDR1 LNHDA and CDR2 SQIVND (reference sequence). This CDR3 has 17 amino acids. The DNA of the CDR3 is TGTGCCAACGCCCTATACCCCTTCCCTATACCGCGTTATGGCTACACCTTC. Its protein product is CANALYPFPIPRYGYTF. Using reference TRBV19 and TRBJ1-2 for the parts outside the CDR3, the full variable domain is DGGITQSPKYLFRKEGQNVTLSCEQNLNHDAMYWYRQDPGQGLRLIYYSQIVNDFQKGDIAEGYSVSREKKESFPLTVTSAQKNPTAFYLCANALYPFPIPRYGYTFGSGTRLTVV.

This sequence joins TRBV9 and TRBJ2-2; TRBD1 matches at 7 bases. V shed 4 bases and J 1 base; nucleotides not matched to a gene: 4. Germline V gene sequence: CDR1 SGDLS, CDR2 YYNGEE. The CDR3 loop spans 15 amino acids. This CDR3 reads CASSLRQGNTGELFF. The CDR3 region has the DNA TGTGCCAGCAGCCTCAGACAGGGGAACACCGGGGAGCTGTTTTTT.

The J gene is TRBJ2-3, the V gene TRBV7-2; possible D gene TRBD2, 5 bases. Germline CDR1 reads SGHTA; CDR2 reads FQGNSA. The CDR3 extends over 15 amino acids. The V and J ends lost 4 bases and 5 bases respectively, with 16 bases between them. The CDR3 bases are TGTGCCAGCAGCTCCTCAGGAGGTTCGGGAGATACGCAGTATTTT. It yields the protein CASSSSGGSGDTQYF.

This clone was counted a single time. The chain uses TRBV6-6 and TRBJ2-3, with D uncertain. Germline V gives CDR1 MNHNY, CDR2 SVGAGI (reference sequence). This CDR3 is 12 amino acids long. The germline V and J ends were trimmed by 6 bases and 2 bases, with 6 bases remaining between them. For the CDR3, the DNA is TGTGCCAGCAGGTCTTACACAGATACGCAGTATTTT. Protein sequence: CASRSYTDTQYF.

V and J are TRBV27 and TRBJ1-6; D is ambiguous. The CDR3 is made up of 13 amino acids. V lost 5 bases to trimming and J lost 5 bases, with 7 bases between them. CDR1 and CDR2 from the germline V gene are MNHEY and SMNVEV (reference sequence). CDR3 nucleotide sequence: TGTGCCAGCAGTCTCAGGAATAATTCACCCCTCCACTTT. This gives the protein CASSLRNNSPLHF.

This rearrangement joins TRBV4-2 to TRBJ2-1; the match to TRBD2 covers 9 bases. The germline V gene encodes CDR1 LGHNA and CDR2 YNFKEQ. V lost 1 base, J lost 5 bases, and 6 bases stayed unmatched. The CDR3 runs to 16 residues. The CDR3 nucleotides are TGTGCCAGCAGCCAAGGAGGCGGGGGGGCGGACAATGAGCAGTTCTTC. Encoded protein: CASSQGGGGADNEQFF.

CDR3 residues: CASSQARSGAFF. The CDR3 DNA sequence: TGTGCCAGCAGCCAAGCCCGGAGCGGTGCTTTCTTT. The rearrangement uses TRBV14 and TRBJ1-1; D not certain. V was clipped by 1 base and J by 11 bases, with 11 bases between them. The CDR3 consists of 12 residues. The germline V gene encodes CDR1 SGHDN and CDR2 FVKESK.

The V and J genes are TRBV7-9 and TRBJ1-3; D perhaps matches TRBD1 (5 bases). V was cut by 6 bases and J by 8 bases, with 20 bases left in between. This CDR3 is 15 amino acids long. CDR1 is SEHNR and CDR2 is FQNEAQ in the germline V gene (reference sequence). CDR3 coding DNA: TGTGCCAGCAGTCGACCCCTGGTCACGGGGGACACCATATATTTT. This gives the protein CASSRPLVTGDTIYF.

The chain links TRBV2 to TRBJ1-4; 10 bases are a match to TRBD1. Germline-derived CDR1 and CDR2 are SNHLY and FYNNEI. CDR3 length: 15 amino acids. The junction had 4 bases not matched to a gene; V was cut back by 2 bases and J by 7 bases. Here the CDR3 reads CASSESGTGAEKLFF. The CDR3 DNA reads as TGTGCCAGCAGTGAATCCGGGACAGGGGCTGAAAAACTGTTTTTT.

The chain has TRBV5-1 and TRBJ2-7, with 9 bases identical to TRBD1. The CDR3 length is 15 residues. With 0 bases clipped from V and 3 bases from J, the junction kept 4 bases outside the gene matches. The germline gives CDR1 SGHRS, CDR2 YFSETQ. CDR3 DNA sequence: TGCGCCAGCAGCTTGGTGGGACAGGGAGTCTACGAGCAGTACTTC. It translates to CASSLVGQGVYEQYF. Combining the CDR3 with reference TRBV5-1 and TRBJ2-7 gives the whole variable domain KAGVTQTPRYLIKTRGQQVTLSCSPISGHRSVSWYQQTPGQGLQFLFEYFSETQRNKGNFPGRFSGRQFSNSRSEMNVSTLELGDSALYLCASSLVGQGVYEQYFGPGTRLTVT.

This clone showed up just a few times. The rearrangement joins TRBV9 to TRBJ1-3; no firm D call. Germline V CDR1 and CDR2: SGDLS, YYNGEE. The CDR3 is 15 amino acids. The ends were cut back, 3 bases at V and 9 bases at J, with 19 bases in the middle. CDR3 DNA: TGTGCCAGCAGCGGCCCCCAGACGGGCGGAGGCACCATATATTTT. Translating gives CASSGPQTGGGTIYF.

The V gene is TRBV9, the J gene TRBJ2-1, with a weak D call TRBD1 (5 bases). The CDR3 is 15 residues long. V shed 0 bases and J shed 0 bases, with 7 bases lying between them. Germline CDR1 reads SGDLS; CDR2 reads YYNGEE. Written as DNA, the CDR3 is TGTGCCAGCAGCGTAGGACAGAGCTCCTACAATGAGCAGTTCTTC. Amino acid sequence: CASSVGQSSYNEQFF.

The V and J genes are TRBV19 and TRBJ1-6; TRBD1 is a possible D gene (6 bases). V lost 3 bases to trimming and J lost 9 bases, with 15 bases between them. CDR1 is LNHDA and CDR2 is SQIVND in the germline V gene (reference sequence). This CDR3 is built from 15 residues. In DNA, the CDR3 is TGTGCCAGTAGTATCCCCGGGACAAGATTTTCACCCCTCCACTTT. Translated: CASSIPGTRFSPLHF. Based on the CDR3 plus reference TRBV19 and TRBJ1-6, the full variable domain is DGGITQSPKYLFRKEGQNVTLSCEQNLNHDAMYWYRQDPGQGLRLIYYSQIVNDFQKGDIAEGYSVSREKKESFPLTVTSAQKNPTAFYLCASSIPGTRFSPLHFGNGTRLTVT.

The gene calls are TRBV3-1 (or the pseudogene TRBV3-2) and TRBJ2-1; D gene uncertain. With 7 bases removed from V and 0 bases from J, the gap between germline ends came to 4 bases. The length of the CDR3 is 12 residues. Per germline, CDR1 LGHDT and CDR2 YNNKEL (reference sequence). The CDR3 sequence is CASKSSYNEQFF. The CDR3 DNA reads TGTGCCAGCAAGAGCTCCTACAATGAGCAGTTCTTC.

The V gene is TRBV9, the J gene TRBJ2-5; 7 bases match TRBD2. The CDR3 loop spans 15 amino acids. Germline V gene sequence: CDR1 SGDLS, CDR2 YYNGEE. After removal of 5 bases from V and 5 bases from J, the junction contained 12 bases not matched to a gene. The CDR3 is CASSRIPGGSETQYF. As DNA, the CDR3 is TGTGCCAGCAGTCGAATCCCCGGGGGGTCGGAGACCCAGTACTTC.